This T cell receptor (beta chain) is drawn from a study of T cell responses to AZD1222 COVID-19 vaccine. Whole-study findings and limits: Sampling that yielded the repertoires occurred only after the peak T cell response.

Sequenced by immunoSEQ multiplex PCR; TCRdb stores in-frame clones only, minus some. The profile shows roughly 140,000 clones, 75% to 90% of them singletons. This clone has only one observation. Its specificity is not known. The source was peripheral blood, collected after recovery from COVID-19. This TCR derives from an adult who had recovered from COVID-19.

CDR3 nucleotides: TGCGCCAGCAGCCCTTTCCGGGGTAGCGGGGAGACCCAGTACTTC. Its translation is CASSPFRGSGETQYF. V is TRBV5-1 and J is TRBJ2-5, with TRBD2 identical over 7 bases. The CDR3 spans 15 residues. Germline V gives CDR1 SGHRS, CDR2 YFSETQ. V lost 4 bases, J lost 5 bases, and 11 bases stayed unmatched.